Here is one TCR beta chain with its context. The antigen is undetermined. CDR1 is KGHSH, CDR2 LQKENI, per germline. V shed 1 base, J shed 7 bases, and the junction held 11 bases outside the gene matches. This CDR3 has 17 residues. This sample was included in a study of shared clonotypes between healthy human individuals. Regarding the study as a whole: Naive CD4 clonotypes overlapped across several donors at around 5%.

Per the study methods: ImmunoSEQ sequences covered only the junction and lacked quality scores; filtering therefore differed. Assay used: immunoSEQ multiplex PCR; TCRdb lists only in-frame clones, some missing. That table gives V, J and clone size, and the DNA gave D and trimming. The sample carries roughly 1.5 million clones, approximately 98% recorded once. It was into CD45RA+ naive and CD45RA-negative memory subsets that the CD4+ cells were split. The origin of this receptor is a man aged 25 to 45 in good health. The sequencing sample was made of naive CD4+ T cells sorted from blood. As for subset: CD45RA+ positively selected. The chain has TRBV18 and TRBJ2-1; 9 bases fit TRBD2. CDR3 loop: CASSPLAGGTVPNEQFF. The CDR3, as DNA: TGTGCCAGCTCACCACTTGCGGGAGGGACGGTACCGAATGAGCAGTTCTTC.